The source of this T cell receptor (beta chain) is a study of shared clonotypes between healthy human individuals. Points from the study as a whole: Among donors, clonotype sharing was expected to be affected by sequencing depth. Rarefaction demonstrated incomplete sorted-subset sequencing despite large depth. Clonotypes not shared had lower generation probabilities than those common to all four donors.

The trim removed 5 bases at V and 1 base at J, leaving 4 bases unmatched. This CDR3 has 14 residues. Germline-derived CDR1 and CDR2 are SGHKS and YYEKEE (reference sequence). As for this clone: Its specificity is not known.

Sorted-subset replicate PCR reactions contained roughly 190 ng DNA, corresponding to approximately 30,000 T cell genomes. TCRdb keeps only in-frame clones here, not all; method: immunoSEQ multiplex PCR. The top ten clones hold approximately 0.13% of a sample with some 2,400,000 clones, around 95% of them seen once. The V call is TRBV5-5, the J call TRBJ2-7, with TRBD1 matching 9 bases. Material for sequencing was naive CD4+ T cells sorted from blood. Regarding subset: CD45RA+ positively selected. The TCR comes from a man between 18 and 35 years old in good health. The CDR3, as DNA: TGTGCCAGCAGACACGGGACAGGGTCCTACGAGCAGTACTTC. It codes for CASRHGTGSYEQYF.